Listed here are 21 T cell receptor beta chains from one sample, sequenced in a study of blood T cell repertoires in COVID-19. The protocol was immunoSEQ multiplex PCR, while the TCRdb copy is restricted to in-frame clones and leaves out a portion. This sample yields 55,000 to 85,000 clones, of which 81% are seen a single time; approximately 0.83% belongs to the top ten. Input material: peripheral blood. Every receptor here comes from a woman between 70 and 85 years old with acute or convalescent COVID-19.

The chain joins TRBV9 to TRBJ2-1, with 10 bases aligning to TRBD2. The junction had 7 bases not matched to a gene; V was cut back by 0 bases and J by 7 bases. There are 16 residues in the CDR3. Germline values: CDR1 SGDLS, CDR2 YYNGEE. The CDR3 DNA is TGTGCCAGCAGCGTAGTAGGTAGCGGGAGGTATAATGAGCAGTTCTTC. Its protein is CASSVVGSGRYNEQFF.

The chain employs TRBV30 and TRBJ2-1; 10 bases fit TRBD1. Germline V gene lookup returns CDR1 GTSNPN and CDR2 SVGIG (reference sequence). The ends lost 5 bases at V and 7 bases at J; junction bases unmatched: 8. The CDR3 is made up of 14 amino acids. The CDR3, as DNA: TGTGCCTGGGCACGGGACAGGGGAAAGAATGAGCAGTTCTTC. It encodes CAWARDRGKNEQFF. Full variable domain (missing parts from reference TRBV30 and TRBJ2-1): SQTIHQWPATLVQPVGSPLSLECTVEGTSNPNLYWYRQAAGRGLQLLFYSVGIGQISSEVPQNLSASRPQDRQFILSSKKLLLSDSGFYLCAWARDRGKNEQFFGPGTRLTVL.

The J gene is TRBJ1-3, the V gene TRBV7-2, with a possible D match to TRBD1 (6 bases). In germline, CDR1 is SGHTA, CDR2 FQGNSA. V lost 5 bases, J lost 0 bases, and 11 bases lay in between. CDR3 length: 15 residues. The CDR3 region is CASSTVTGSGNTIYF. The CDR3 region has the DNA TGTGCCAGCAGCACCGTGACAGGCTCTGGAAACACCATATATTTT. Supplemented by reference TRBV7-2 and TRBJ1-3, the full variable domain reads GAGVSQSPSNKVTEKGKDVELRCDPISGHTALYWYRQSLGQGLEFLIYFQGNSAPDKSGLPSDRFSAERTGGSVSTLTIQRTQQEDSAVYLCASSTVTGSGNTIYFGEGSWLTVV.

In DNA form, the CDR3 reads TGTGCCAGCACCCTAACAGGTCTGAACACTGAAGCTTTCTTT. Translating gives CASTLTGLNTEAFF. The chain links TRBV7-2 to TRBJ1-1, with a possible D match to TRBD1 (5 bases). The CDR3 sequence is 14 residues long. V was shortened by 7 bases and J by 0 bases, with 12 bases between the two germline ends. Germline V gives CDR1 SGHTA, CDR2 FQGNSA.

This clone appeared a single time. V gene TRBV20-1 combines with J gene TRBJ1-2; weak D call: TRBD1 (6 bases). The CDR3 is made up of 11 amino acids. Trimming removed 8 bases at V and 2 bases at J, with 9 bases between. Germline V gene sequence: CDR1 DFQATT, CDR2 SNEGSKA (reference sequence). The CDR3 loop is CSSDRNYGYTF. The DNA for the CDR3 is TGCAGTTCAGACAGGAACTATGGCTACACCTTC.

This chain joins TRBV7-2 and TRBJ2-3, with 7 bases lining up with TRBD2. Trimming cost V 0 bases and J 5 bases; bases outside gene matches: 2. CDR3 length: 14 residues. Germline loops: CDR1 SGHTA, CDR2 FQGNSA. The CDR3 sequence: CASSLAGEGDTQYF. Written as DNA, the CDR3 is TGTGCCAGCAGCTTAGCAGGGGAGGGAGATACGCAGTATTTT.

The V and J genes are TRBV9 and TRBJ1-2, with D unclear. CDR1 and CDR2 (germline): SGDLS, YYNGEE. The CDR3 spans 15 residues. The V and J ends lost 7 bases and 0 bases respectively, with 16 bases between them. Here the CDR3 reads CASVKEVSSNYGYTF. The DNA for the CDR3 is TGTGCCAGCGTAAAGGAGGTCAGCTCTAACTATGGCTACACCTTC.

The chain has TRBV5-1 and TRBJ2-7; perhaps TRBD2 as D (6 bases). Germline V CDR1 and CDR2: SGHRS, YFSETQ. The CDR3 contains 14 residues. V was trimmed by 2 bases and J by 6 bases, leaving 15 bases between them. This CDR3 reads CASSLAGVGGEQYF. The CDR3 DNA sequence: TGCGCCAGCAGCTTAGCCGGAGTGGGGGGCGAGCAGTACTTC.

As DNA, the CDR3 is TGTGCCAGCAGTAGCGGGAGGGGGGCAGATACGCAGTATTTT. Translating it yields CASSSGRGADTQYF. The chain carries TRBV27 and TRBJ2-3; TRBD2 agrees at 10 bases. CDR1 is MNHEY and CDR2 is SMNVEV in the germline V gene (reference sequence). The CDR3 runs 14 residues. The V and J ends lost 5 bases and 4 bases, in that order; junction bases with no gene match: 3.

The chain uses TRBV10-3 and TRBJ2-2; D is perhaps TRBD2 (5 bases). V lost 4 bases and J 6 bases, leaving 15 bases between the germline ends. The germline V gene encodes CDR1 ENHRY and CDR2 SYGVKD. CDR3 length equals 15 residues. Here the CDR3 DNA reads TGTGCCATCAGTGCTCCTAGCCTGCCGGCCGGGGAGCTGTTTTTT. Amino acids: CAISAPSLPAGELFF.

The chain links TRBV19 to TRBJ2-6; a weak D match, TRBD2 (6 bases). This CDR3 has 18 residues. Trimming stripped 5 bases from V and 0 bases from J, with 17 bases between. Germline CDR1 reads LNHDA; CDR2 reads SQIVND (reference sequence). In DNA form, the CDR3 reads TGTGCCAGTAGTGGCGGGGCGGCGCCTGTCTCTGGGGCCAACGTCCTGACTTTC. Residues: CASSGGAAPVSGANVLTF.

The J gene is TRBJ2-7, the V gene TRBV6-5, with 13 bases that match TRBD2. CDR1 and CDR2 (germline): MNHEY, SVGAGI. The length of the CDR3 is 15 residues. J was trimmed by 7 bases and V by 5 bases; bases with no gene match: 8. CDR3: CASSPLAGGPGEQYF. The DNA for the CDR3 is TGTGCCAGCAGTCCACTAGCGGGAGGGCCCGGGGAGCAGTACTTC.

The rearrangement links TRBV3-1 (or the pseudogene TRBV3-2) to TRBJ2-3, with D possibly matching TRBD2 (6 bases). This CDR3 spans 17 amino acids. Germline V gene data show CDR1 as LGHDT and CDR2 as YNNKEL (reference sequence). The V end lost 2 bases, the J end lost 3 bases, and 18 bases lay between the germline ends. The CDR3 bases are TGTGCCAGCAGCCAATTTGGTCTGGCTAGCGCGACAGATACGCAGTATTTT. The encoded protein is CASSQFGLASATDTQYF.

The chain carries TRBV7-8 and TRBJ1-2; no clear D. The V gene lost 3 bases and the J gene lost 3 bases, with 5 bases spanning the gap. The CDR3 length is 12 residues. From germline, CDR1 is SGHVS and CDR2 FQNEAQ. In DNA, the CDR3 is TGTGCCAGCAGCTTTCGGGACTATGGCTACACCTTC. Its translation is CASSFRDYGYTF.

The CDR3 DNA sequence: TGTGCCAGCAGTGGGTTCCAGGGGCCACGGCAGTACTTC. Translated, it gives CASSGFQGPRQYF. The V and J genes are TRBV2 and TRBJ2-7; weak D call: TRBD1 (6 bases). Germline V CDR1 and CDR2: SNHLY, FYNNEI. Trimming cost V 4 bases and J 9 bases, with 16 bases left between them. The CDR3 covers 13 residues.

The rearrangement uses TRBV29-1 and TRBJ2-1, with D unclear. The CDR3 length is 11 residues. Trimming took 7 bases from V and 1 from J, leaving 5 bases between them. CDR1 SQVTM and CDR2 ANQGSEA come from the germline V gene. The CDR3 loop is CSGYSYNEQFF. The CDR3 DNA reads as TGCAGCGGCTATTCCTACAATGAGCAGTTCTTC.

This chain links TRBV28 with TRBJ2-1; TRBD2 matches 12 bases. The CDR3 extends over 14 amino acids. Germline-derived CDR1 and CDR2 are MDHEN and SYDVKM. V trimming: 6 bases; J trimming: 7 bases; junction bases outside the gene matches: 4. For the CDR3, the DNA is TGTGCCAGCAGCCGGACTAGCGGGACTAATGAGCAGTTCTTC. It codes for CASSRTSGTNEQFF.

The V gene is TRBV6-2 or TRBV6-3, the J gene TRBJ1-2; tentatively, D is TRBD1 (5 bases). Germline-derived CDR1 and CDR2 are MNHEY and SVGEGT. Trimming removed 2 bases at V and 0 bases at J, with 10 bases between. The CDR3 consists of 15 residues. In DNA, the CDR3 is TGTGCCAGCAGTTACGGGGGGATTGCTAACTATGGCTACACCTTC. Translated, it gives CASSYGGIANYGYTF.

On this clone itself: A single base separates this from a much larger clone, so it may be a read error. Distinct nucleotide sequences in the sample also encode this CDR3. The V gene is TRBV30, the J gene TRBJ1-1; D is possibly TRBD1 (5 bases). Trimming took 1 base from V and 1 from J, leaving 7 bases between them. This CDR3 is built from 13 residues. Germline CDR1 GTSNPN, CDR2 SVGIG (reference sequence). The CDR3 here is CAWSGQRNTEAFF. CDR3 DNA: TGTGCCTGGAGTGGACAGAGGAACACTGAAGCTTTCTTT.

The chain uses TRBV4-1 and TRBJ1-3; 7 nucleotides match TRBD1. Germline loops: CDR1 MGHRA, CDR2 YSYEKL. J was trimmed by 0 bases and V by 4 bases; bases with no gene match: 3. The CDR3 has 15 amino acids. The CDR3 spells CASSLDRDSGNTIYF. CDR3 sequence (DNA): TGCGCCAGCAGCCTCGACAGGGACTCTGGAAACACCATATATTTT.

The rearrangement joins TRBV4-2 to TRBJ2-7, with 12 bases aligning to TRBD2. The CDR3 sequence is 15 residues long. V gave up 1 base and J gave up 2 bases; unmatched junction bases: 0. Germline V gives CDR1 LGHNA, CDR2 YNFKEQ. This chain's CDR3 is CASSQGTSGAYEQYF. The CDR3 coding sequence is TGTGCCAGCAGCCAAGGGACTAGCGGGGCCTACGAGCAGTACTTC.